This entry lists 21 T cell receptor beta chains sequenced from one sample in a study of T cell clonality in common variable immunodeficiency. Method: immunoSEQ multiplex PCR; TCRdb's copy keeps in-frame clones and lacks some. The ten most abundant clones cover about 3.7% of a sample with 8,000 or so clones. Their cognate antigens are unknown. Regarding the study as a whole: Common variable immunodeficiency TCR beta sequences reportedly had fewer deletions and N-nucleotide insertions.

The sequencing input was peripheral blood mononuclear cells. These receptors were obtained from a human donor with common variable immunodeficiency.

Notes on this clone: With the read ending 3 residues before the CDR3 end, the germline J gene is used to fill in that end. This rearrangement joins TRBV7-6 to TRBJ2-5; tentatively, D is TRBD1 (6 bases). The CDR3 runs 15 residues. Germline CDR1 SGHVS, CDR2 FNYEAQ. V lost 0 bases and J 2 bases, leaving 10 bases between the germline ends. CDR3 DNA (partial): TGTGCCAGCAGCTTAGCGGGGACACTACAAGAGACC. This gives the protein CASSLAGTLQET. The full CDR3 protein is CASSLAGTLQETQYF.

The CDR3 protein is CASGRTRGYTDTQYF. The sequenced CDR3 bases are TGTGCCAGCGGACGGACTAGAGGCTACACAGATACG. This chain connects TRBV2 to TRBJ2-3; 7 bases match TRBD2. Coverage ceases 3 residues before the CDR3 finishes, and the germline J gene fills in the end. Looked up from germline, CDR1 is SNHLY and CDR2 is FYNNEI. With V trimmed by 8 bases and J by 2 bases, 10 bases remained unmatched. The CDR3 is 15 residues long.

A word on this clone: The read falls 3 residues short of the CDR3 end, and the missing part is taken from the germline J gene. The J gene is TRBJ2-6, the V gene TRBV7-9; possible D gene TRBD2, 5 bases. Germline loops: CDR1 SEHNR, CDR2 FQNEAQ (reference sequence). The CDR3 is 15 amino acids. Trimming pared 3 bases from V and 3 bases from J, leaving 9 bases between. The sequenced CDR3 bases are TGTGCCAGCAGCTTCGGGGAAGGTGGGGCCAACGTC. This codes for CASSFGEGGANV. The entire CDR3 protein reads CASSFGEGGANVLTF.

A note on this clone: Read data end 3 residues before the CDR3 end; the end is taken from the germline J gene. The J gene is TRBJ2-4, the V gene TRBV18; D is uncertain. V was clipped by 1 base and J by 1 base, with 11 bases between them. The CDR3 has 16 amino acids. From germline, CDR1 is KGHSH and CDR2 LQKENI. The CDR3 here is CASSPQVGTAKNIQYF. The covered CDR3 bases are TGTGCCAGCTCACCACAGGTGGGCACGGCCAAAAACATT.

To note about this clone: The CDR3 is cut off 3 residues early in the read; its end comes from the germline J gene. The V call is TRBV20-1, the J call TRBJ1-1, with 8 bases fitting TRBD1. The CDR3 spans 15 residues. Germline V gives CDR1 DFQATT, CDR2 SNEGSKA (reference sequence). V gave up 1 base and J gave up 1 base; unmatched junction bases: 5. The covered CDR3 bases are TGCAGTGCTAGAGCCCCCGGGACAGGGAACACTGAA. Its protein is CSARAPGTGNTE. The entire CDR3 is CSARAPGTGNTEAFF.

On this clone: The missing CDR3 end, 3 residues past where the read stops, is filled in from the germline J gene. The chain combines TRBV20-1 with TRBJ2-5, with 13 bases that match TRBD2. CDR3 size: 17 residues. V gave up 5 bases and J gave up 5 bases; unmatched junction bases: 14. Germline V lookup: CDR1 DFQATT, CDR2 SNEGSKA (reference sequence). CDR3 region: CSASSNGLAGVWETQYF. The CDR3 bases that were read are TGCAGTGCTTCATCCAATGGACTAGCGGGAGTGTGGGAGACC.

Concerning this clone itself: Coverage ceases 3 residues before the CDR3 finishes, and the germline J gene fills in the end. The chain is built from TRBV2 and TRBJ2-5; 9 positions match TRBD2. CDR1 is SNHLY and CDR2 is FYNNEI in the germline V gene. V dropped 11 bases and J dropped 0; count of bases not matched to a gene: 1. The CDR3 consists of 12 residues. The CDR3 loop reads CAGGGDQETQYF. Incomplete CDR3 DNA: TGTGCCGGCGGGGGGGACCAAGAGACC.

This clone is medium-sized by frequency. The read stops 3 residues short of the end of the CDR3; the missing end is completed from the germline J gene. The chain joins TRBV5-1 to TRBJ1-1, with a possible D match to TRBD1 (6 bases). In germline, CDR1 is SGHRS, CDR2 YFSETQ. There are 13 residues in the CDR3. The CDR3 loop reads CASSRGEDSEAFF. CDR3 DNA (partial): TGCGCCAGCAGCCGGGGGGAGGACAGCGAA.

A word on this clone: The CDR3 is cut off 3 residues early in the read; its end comes from the germline J gene. This chain connects TRBV19 to TRBJ2-5; weak D call: TRBD1 (5 bases). V lost 1 base and J 5 bases, leaving 11 bases between the germline ends. The CDR3 is 14 amino acids. The V gene's germline CDR1 is LNHDA and CDR2 SQIVND (reference sequence). CDR3 region: CASSIAQGGETQYF. CDR3 bases read: TGTGCCAGTAGTATAGCGCAGGGTGGGGAGACC. Complete variable domain (other parts from reference TRBV19 and TRBJ2-5): DGGITQSPKYLFRKEGQNVTLSCEQNLNHDAMYWYRQDPGQGLRLIYYSQIVNDFQKGDIAEGYSVSREKKESFPLTVTSAQKNPTAFYLCASSIAQGGETQYFGPGTRLLVL.

In regard to this clone: The read halts 3 residues ahead of the CDR3 end, with the missing end drawn from the germline J gene. The chain links TRBV2 to TRBJ2-5, with D unclear. Germline CDR1 is SNHLY and CDR2 is FYNNEI. V lost 4 bases to trimming and J lost 4 bases, with 13 bases between them. CDR3 length equals 14 residues. CDR3 residues: CASSGGSAGETQYF. The CDR3 DNA, read in part, is TGTGCCAGCAGTGGAGGCTCCGCAGGAGAGACC.

Details on this clone: The read gets to within 3 residues of the CDR3 end, and the germline J gene fills in the rest. The chain recombines TRBV19 with TRBJ2-5, with TRBD2 identical over 12 bases. Germline lookup yields CDR1 LNHDA and CDR2 SQIVND (reference sequence). The CDR3 is made up of 16 amino acids. J lost 2 bases, V lost 2 bases, and 3 bases had no gene match. The CDR3 loop reads CASSIILAGGQETQYF. The DNA read from the CDR3 is TGTGCCAGTAGTATAATACTAGCGGGGGGACAAGAGACC.

For this clone: The read halts 3 residues ahead of the CDR3 end, with the missing end drawn from the germline J gene. The rearrangement links TRBV18 to TRBJ2-7; 8 nucleotides align to TRBD1. From germline, CDR1 is KGHSH and CDR2 LQKENI. CDR3 length: 16 amino acids. Trimming cost V 3 bases and J 4 bases; bases outside gene matches: 11. The sequenced part of the CDR3 DNA is TGTGCCAGCTCACCCCTCGGACAGGGTCGACTATACGAG. It specifies CASSPLGQGRLYE. The entire CDR3 sequence reads CASSPLGQGRLYEQYF.

CDR3 loop: CASSFGGQGLKGSEAFF. Incomplete CDR3 DNA: TGTGCCAGCAGCTTTGGTGGACAGGGTCTAAAGGGGTCTGAA. The rearrangement joins TRBV7-6 to TRBJ1-1; 8 bases agree with TRBD1. Read sequence stops 3 residues before the CDR3 end, and the germline J gene provides the missing end. Trimming took 3 bases from V and 6 from J; bases not matched to a gene: 15. CDR3 size: 17 residues. The germline V gene encodes CDR1 SGHVS and CDR2 FNYEAQ.

Note on this clone: The DNA ends 3 residues before the CDR3 does, and the rest of the CDR3 is filled in from the germline J gene. V usage is TRBV7-9 and J usage is TRBJ1-1; weak D call: TRBD1 (6 bases). From germline, CDR1 is SEHNR and CDR2 FQNEAQ (reference sequence). The CDR3 is 14 amino acids. The germline V and J ends were trimmed by 6 bases and 6 bases, with 17 bases remaining between them. CDR3 amino acids: CASRITGGDAEAFF. The part of the CDR3 DNA that was read is TGTGCCAGCAGGATAACGGGGGGCGACGCTGAA.

With regard to this clone: The read terminates 3 residues ahead of where the CDR3 ends, so the germline J gene completes it. The chain couples TRBV2 to TRBJ1-5, with D possibly matching TRBD1 (6 bases). The germline V and J ends were trimmed by 6 bases and 2 bases, with 8 bases remaining between them. The CDR3 consists of 13 residues. Germline V gives CDR1 SNHLY, CDR2 FYNNEI. CDR3 DNA (partial): TGTGCCAGCAGCTCAGGGGGCAATCAGCCC. Amino acid sequence: CASSSGGNQP. The complete CDR3 protein is CASSSGGNQPQHF.

In regard to this clone: Read data end 3 residues before the CDR3 end; the end is taken from the germline J gene. This rearrangement joins TRBV5-1 to TRBJ1-2; D is uncertain. V was pared by 0 bases and J by 3 bases, with 9 bases between. Germline V lookup: CDR1 SGHRS, CDR2 YFSETQ. This CDR3 region has 14 residues. The CDR3: CASSLEGSDYGYTF. The sequenced part of the CDR3 DNA is TGCGCCAGCAGCTTGGAAGGGTCAGACTATGGC.

Details on this clone: The sequenced fragment ends 3 residues before the CDR3 boundary, so the rest is inferred from the germline J gene. The rearrangement uses TRBV7-2 and TRBJ1-1; D unresolved. The ends were cut back, 2 bases at V and 1 base at J, with 5 bases in the middle. Germline-derived CDR1 and CDR2 are SGHTA and FQGNSA. The CDR3 length is 13 residues. The CDR3 sequence is CASSLRANTEAFF. The CDR3 DNA, read in part, is TGTGCCAGCAGCTTACGAGCGAACACTGAA.

Regarding this clone: Sequencing ends 3 residues short of the CDR3 end; the germline J gene provides the rest. This sequence joins TRBV5-1 and TRBJ1-4, with D possibly matching TRBD1 (5 bases). CDR3 size: 14 residues. CDR1 is SGHRS and CDR2 is YFSETQ in the germline V gene. V dropped 3 bases and J dropped 8 bases, with 14 bases sitting between them. The sequenced CDR3 bases are TGCGCCAGCAGCTGGGGGGGAACGGAAGAAAAA. Residues: CASSWGGTEEK. In full, the CDR3 is CASSWGGTEEKLFF.

Notes on this clone: Read data end 3 residues before the CDR3 end; the end is taken from the germline J gene. This chain uses TRBV6-1 with TRBJ2-5; possibly TRBD1 for D (5 bases). Trimming removed 2 bases from V and 5 bases from J, with 6 bases in between. The CDR3 spans 12 residues. CDR1 and CDR2 from the germline V gene are MNHNS and SASEGT. CDR3 bases read: TGTGCCAGCAGTGAACAGGGTGAGACC. Its protein product is CASSEQGET. The complete CDR3 protein is CASSEQGETQYF.

For this clone: The CDR3 end lies 3 residues beyond the end of the read and is filled in from the germline J gene. This chain links TRBV19 with TRBJ2-3; 8 bases fit TRBD2. Germline-derived CDR1 and CDR2 are LNHDA and SQIVND (reference sequence). There are 16 residues in the CDR3. J gave up 0 bases and V 4 bases, and 6 bases lay outside the gene matches. This CDR3 is CASSRVRGGSTDTQYF. CDR3 bases read: TGTGCCAGTAGTAGGGTTCGGGGGGGAAGCACAGATACG.

Concerning this clone itself: The read terminates 3 residues ahead of where the CDR3 ends, so the germline J gene completes it. J is TRBJ2-5 and V is TRBV7-2, with TRBD1 identical over 10 bases. Germline-derived CDR1 and CDR2 are SGHTA and FQGNSA. This CDR3 spans 15 amino acids. Germline trimming cut 4 bases from V and 5 bases from J; bases unmatched to any gene: 7. The CDR3 is CASSSDRGLFETQYF. Incomplete CDR3 DNA: TGTGCCAGCAGCTCCGACAGGGGGCTATTTGAGACC.